This passage covers 15 T cell receptor beta chains from one sample sequenced in a study of CXCR4 blockade with PD-1 therapy in pancreatic cancer. Sequenced by immunoSEQ multiplex PCR; TCRdb stores in-frame clones only, minus some. This sample carries 15,000 to 20,000 clones, 55% to 85% of them seen once, and the ten largest clones take 5% to 6.5%. Material: tumor tissue. These receptors were taken from a human donor with pancreatic ductal adenocarcinoma.

The rearrangement joins TRBV6-8 to TRBJ1-1, with D uncertain. Germline CDR1 and CDR2: MNHGY and SAAAGT. The CDR3 sequence is 13 residues long. The V gene lost 2 bases and the J gene lost 2 bases, with 6 bases spanning the gap. CDR3 in amino acids: CASSYPGNTEAFF. The CDR3 coding sequence is TGTGCCAGCAGTTACCCAGGAAACACTGAAGCTTTCTTT.

CDR3 coding DNA: TGTGCCTGGAGTGTACAAGATACGCAGTATTTT. Translating gives CAWSVQDTQYF. The genes are TRBV30 and TRBJ2-3, with unresolved D. Trimming left V 0 bases short and J 5 bases short, with 3 bases between. The CDR3 contains 11 residues. Germline V gives CDR1 GTSNPN, CDR2 SVGIG (reference sequence).

The rearrangement links TRBV28 to TRBJ1-3; no definite D call. Trimming cost V 1 base and J 4 bases, with 2 bases left between them. CDR3 length: 12 residues. Looked up from germline, CDR1 is MDHEN and CDR2 is SYDVKM. The CDR3, as DNA: TGTGCCAGCAGTTTATCCGGAAACACCATATATTTT. This sequence encodes CASSLSGNTIYF.

The V call is TRBV11-3, the J call TRBJ1-2; D is possibly TRBD1 (5 bases). The ends were cut back, 2 bases at V and 8 bases at J, with 15 bases in the middle. CDR3 size: 14 residues. Germline CDR1 reads SGHNT; CDR2 reads YENEEA. CDR3 sequence (DNA): TGTGCCAGCAGCTTAAGGGGACCCGGAGGGGGCTACACCTTC. As protein: CASSLRGPGGGYTF. The whole variable domain, filled in from reference TRBV11-3 and TRBJ1-2, reads EAGVVQSPRYKIIEKKQPVAFWCNPISGHNTLYWYLQNLGQGPELLIRYENEEAVDDSQLPKDRFSAERLKGVDSTLKIQPAELGDSAVYLCASSLRGPGGGYTFGSGTRLTVV.

The chain links TRBV19 to TRBJ2-7; TRBD2 agrees at 12 bases. V was clipped by 1 base and J by 9 bases; unmatched bases: 4. The CDR3 totals 14 residues. The germline CDR1 and CDR2 sequences are LNHDA and SQIVND (reference sequence). CDR3 loop: CASSIGLAGAGQYF. As DNA, the CDR3 is TGTGCCAGTAGTATAGGACTAGCGGGAGCCGGGCAGTACTTC.

The chain recombines TRBV28 with TRBJ1-2; 8 bases fit TRBD1. This CDR3 has 13 residues. CDR1 and CDR2 (germline): MDHEN, SYDVKM. The V and J ends lost 6 bases and 8 bases, in that order; junction bases with no gene match: 8. DNA of the CDR3: TGTGCCAGCAGCCTCCCGACAGGGGCCGGCTACACCTTC. Protein product: CASSLPTGAGYTF.

V usage is TRBV6-8 and J usage is TRBJ2-5, with D possibly matching TRBD1 (6 bases). Germline CDR1 and CDR2: MNHGY and SAAAGT. The length of the CDR3 is 14 residues. The V gene lost 2 bases and the J gene lost 1 base, with 8 bases spanning the gap. The CDR3 reads CASSYRDIQETQYF. Here the CDR3 DNA reads TGTGCCAGCAGTTACCGGGACATCCAAGAGACCCAGTACTTC.

This clone occurred once. The rearrangement joins TRBV28 to TRBJ2-4; either TRBD1 or TRBD2 may supply D (6 bases each). Germline CDR1 MDHEN, CDR2 SYDVKM. The CDR3 spans 14 residues. V was shortened by 4 bases and J by 7 bases, with 14 bases between the two germline ends. CDR3 coding DNA: TGTGCCAGCAGTTCCAGGGGAGGTTTCAACATTCAGTACTTC. Its translation: CASSSRGGFNIQYF.

This sequence joins TRBV4-1 and TRBJ2-1; no firm D call. There are 13 residues in the CDR3. CDR1 is MGHRA and CDR2 is YSYEKL in the germline V gene. Deletions cut 2 bases from V and 8 bases from J, with 10 bases between. The CDR3 DNA is TGCGCCAGCAGCCAACCCCCGAGCGATGAGCAGTTCTTC. Its translation is CASSQPPSDEQFF.

The V and J genes are TRBV15 and TRBJ2-2; no clear D. This CDR3 contains 15 residues. Germline V gives CDR1 LNHNV, CDR2 YYDKDF (reference sequence). Trimming removed 0 bases from V and 6 bases from J, with 11 bases in between. The DNA for the CDR3 is TGTGCCACCAGCAGAGATAATATGAGGTCCGGGGAGCTGTTTTTT. This sequence encodes CATSRDNMRSGELFF.

V is TRBV19 and J is TRBJ2-7; D is perhaps TRBD2 (5 bases). V was cut by 1 base and J by 3 bases, with 10 bases left in between. Germline CDR1 is LNHDA and CDR2 is SQIVND (reference sequence). CDR3 size: 14 residues. CDR3 in amino acids: CASSIGPGNYEQYF. The CDR3 coding sequence is TGTGCCAGTAGTATAGGCCCGGGGAACTACGAGCAGTACTTC.

CDR3 residues: CASSGLAGGEQFF. The DNA of the CDR3 is TGTGCCAGCAGTGGACTAGCGGGAGGTGAGCAGTTCTTC. J is TRBJ2-1 and V is TRBV25-1, with 13 bases matching TRBD2. The trim removed 4 bases at V and 9 bases at J, leaving 0 bases unmatched. The CDR3 sequence is 13 residues long. Per the germline V gene, CDR1 is MGHDK and CDR2 is SYGVNS.

V usage is TRBV15 and J usage is TRBJ2-3; 7 bases fit TRBD2. Germline assignment: CDR1 LNHNV and CDR2 YYDKDF (reference sequence). With V trimmed by 4 bases and J by 4 bases, 8 bases remained unmatched. CDR3 length: 15 amino acids. In nucleotides, the CDR3 is TGTGCCACCAGCACCGGCGGGAGAAGTGCAGATACGCAGTATTTT. Translation gives CATSTGGRSADTQYF.

J is TRBJ2-7 and V is TRBV28; TRBD2 matches at 11 bases. There are 14 residues in the CDR3. Germline loops: CDR1 MDHEN, CDR2 SYDVKM. The trim removed 6 bases at V and 4 bases at J, leaving 5 bases unmatched. CDR3 residues: CASRRLAGSYEQYF. Here the CDR3 DNA reads TGTGCCAGCAGAAGACTAGCGGGAAGTTACGAGCAGTACTTC.

This chain links TRBV9 with TRBJ1-2; 7 nucleotides line up with TRBD1. The J segment lost 6 bases and the V segment lost 4 bases, leaving 12 bases of the junction unmatched. This CDR3 contains 15 residues. Per the germline V gene, CDR1 is SGDLS and CDR2 is YYNGEE. The CDR3 coding sequence is TGTGCCAGCAGCCCAGGGGGGGGGCTAACCCATGGCTACACCTTC. Protein: CASSPGGGLTHGYTF.